The 27 T cell receptor beta chains reported below all come from one sample, sequenced in a study of neurological immune-mediated disorders. Via MiXCR, TCRdb re-called the 5' RACE reads, giving one row per CDR3 protein. The sample shows tens of thousands of distinct CDR3 sequences, roughly 4.8% of them seen only once. The sequencing sample was made of PBMCs. These receptor sequences come from a woman in her forties or fifties with multiple sclerosis.

This clonotype was detected ten times or more. The gene calls are TRBV6-2 or TRBV6-3 and TRBJ2-5; maybe TRBD2 (6 bases). CDR1 MNHEY and CDR2 SVGEGT come from the germline V gene. V was shortened by 4 bases and J by 5 bases, with 17 bases between the two germline ends. This CDR3 has 15 residues. The chain's CDR3 is CASSSPREVKETQYF. CDR3 DNA: TGTGCCAGCAGTTCGCCCAGGGAGGTGAAGGAGACCCAGTACTTC.

This clonotype was counted at least ten times. This chain's CDR3 is CASSSTGGLDYGYTF. The CDR3 DNA reads as TGTGCCAGCAGTTCGACAGGGGGCTTGGACTATGGCTACACCTTC. The J gene is TRBJ1-2, the V gene TRBV28; 10 bases align to TRBD1. V lost 4 bases and J lost 3; bases outside the gene matches: 5. The CDR3 extends over 15 amino acids. Germline loops: CDR1 MDHEN, CDR2 SYDVKM.

This chain joins TRBV4-3 and TRBJ1-6; possible D gene TRBD1, 6 bases. The CDR3 is made up of 13 amino acids. In germline, CDR1 is LGHNA, CDR2 YSLEER. V shed 0 bases and J shed 14 bases, with 11 bases lying between them. CDR3 sequence (DNA): TGCGCCAGCAGCCAAGACAGGGGTCCGACCCTCCACTTT. Translated, it gives CASSQDRGPTLHF.

This clonotype came up many times. V usage is TRBV4-1 and J usage is TRBJ1-4, with 7 bases matching TRBD1. V lost 3 bases, J lost 0 bases, and 7 bases stayed unmatched. Germline CDR1 MGHRA, CDR2 YSYEKL. There are 17 residues in the CDR3. The DNA of the CDR3 is TGCGCCAGCAGCCACACCCCAGACAGGGCAACTAATGAAAAACTGTTTTTT. Its protein product is CASSHTPDRATNEKLFF.

This clonotype was picked up many times. The chain joins TRBV20-1 to TRBJ2-7; a possible D gene is TRBD1 (5 bases). In germline, CDR1 is DFQATT, CDR2 SNEGSKA (reference sequence). With 6 bases removed from V and 2 bases from J, the gap between germline ends came to 20 bases. The CDR3 spans 15 residues. In DNA, the CDR3 is TGCAGTGCCAGCCTCCTAGGGGTAGGGCCCTACGAGCAGTACTTC. It is translated as CSASLLGVGPYEQYF.

This clonotype was picked up many times. The rearrangement uses TRBV4-1 and TRBJ1-2; D call uncertain. The V and J ends lost 1 base and 7 bases respectively, with 10 bases between them. This CDR3 comprises 13 residues. Per the germline V gene, CDR1 is MGHRA and CDR2 is YSYEKL. CDR3 bases: TGCGCCAGCAGCCAAGTAGGCGTTCGTGGCTACACCTTC. Translation gives CASSQVGVRGYTF.

This clonotype was recorded at least ten times. The chain recombines TRBV3-1 with TRBJ2-3; 7 bases map to TRBD2. The CDR3 loop spans 15 amino acids. Per germline, CDR1 LGHDT and CDR2 YNNKEL (reference sequence). With V trimmed by 4 bases and J by 3 bases, 7 bases remained unmatched. The CDR3 DNA follows: TGTGCCAGCAGCCTTCGGGGCGGGGGAACAGATACGCAGTATTTT. Amino acids: CASSLRGGGTDTQYF.

This clonotype was found a few times. The V and J genes are TRBV20-1 and TRBJ2-5; D remains ambiguous. The germline V gene encodes CDR1 DFQATT and CDR2 SNEGSKA (reference sequence). Trimming took off 4 bases at V and 0 bases at J, with 12 bases between the two ends. The CDR3 length is 14 residues. CDR3 in amino acids: CSATVQINQETQYF. Written as DNA, the CDR3 is TGCAGTGCTACCGTACAGATCAACCAAGAGACCCAGTACTTC.

At least ten counts were recorded for this clonotype. The chain uses TRBV3-1 and TRBJ1-6, with 9 bases matching TRBD1. There are 16 residues in the CDR3. The V segment lost 8 bases and the J segment 5 bases; nucleotides outside the gene matches: 10. Per the germline V gene, CDR1 is LGHDT and CDR2 is YNNKEL (reference sequence). The CDR3 nucleotides are TGTGCCAGCCACGGTGGACAGGGGAAAAATAATTCACCCCTCCACTTT. Translation gives CASHGGQGKNNSPLHF.

This clonotype was seen ten or more times. This sequence joins TRBV10-3 and TRBJ2-5, with TRBD1 matching 8 bases. The germline CDR1 and CDR2 sequences are ENHRY and SYGVKD. CDR3 length equals 15 residues. Unmatched junction bases numbered 7, after V lost 6 bases and J lost 1 base. Here the CDR3 DNA reads TGTGCCATCAGCTCAGGGGGCGCTGGCCAAGAGACCCAGTACTTC. It translates to CAISSGGAGQETQYF.

This clonotype was recorded many times. The rearrangement links TRBV4-3 to TRBJ2-1; TRBD1 agrees at 7 bases. V gave up 1 base and J gave up 5 bases; unmatched junction bases: 8. Germline CDR1 reads LGHNA; CDR2 reads YSLEER. CDR3 length: 16 residues. The CDR3 region is CASSQGASGGNNEQFF. The CDR3 DNA sequence: TGCGCCAGCAGCCAAGGGGCGTCAGGGGGAAACAATGAGCAGTTCTTC.

The table lists this clonotype with many counts. The chain couples TRBV11-3 to TRBJ2-1; TRBD1 agrees at 9 bases. V was pared by 2 bases and J by 8 bases, with 10 bases of the junction left unmatched. Germline V gene lookup returns CDR1 SGHNT and CDR2 YENEEA. The CDR3 length is 16 residues. CDR3 bases: TGTGCCAGCAGCTTACGCTCCGGGACAGGGCGGGATGAGCAGTTCTTC. This gives the protein CASSLRSGTGRDEQFF.

This clonotype was recorded many times. V is TRBV20-1 and J is TRBJ2-5, with a possible D match to TRBD1 (6 bases). CDR1 and CDR2 (germline): DFQATT, SNEGSKA (reference sequence). This CDR3 is 13 amino acids long. V was cut by 3 bases and J by 2 bases, with 10 bases left in between. The CDR3 sequence is CSARGQQQETQYF. In nucleotides, the CDR3 is TGCAGTGCTAGGGGACAACAGCAAGAGACCCAGTACTTC.

This clonotype is large by share. The chain employs TRBV20-1 and TRBJ1-3, with 7 bases identical to TRBD1. V shed 5 bases, J shed 7 bases, and the junction held 8 bases outside the gene matches. The CDR3 covers 13 residues. Germline loops: CDR1 DFQATT, CDR2 SNEGSKA (reference sequence). This CDR3 is CSARGQVENTIYF. The DNA for the CDR3 is TGCAGTGCTCGCGGACAGGTGGAGAACACCATATATTTT.

This clonotype was seen many times. The chain employs TRBV29-1 and TRBJ2-3; 7 bases map to TRBD1. The CDR3 is 13 residues long. V was pared by 5 bases and J by 7 bases, with 9 bases of the junction left unmatched. CDR1 is SQVTM, CDR2 ANQGSEA, per germline. CDR3 sequence reads: CSVRGPDGNTQYF. The CDR3 DNA reads as TGCAGCGTTAGGGGGCCCGACGGGAATACGCAGTATTTT.

There are a few counts of this clonotype. V usage is TRBV30 and J usage is TRBJ1-2; TRBD1 might be the D (5 bases). Trimming removed 4 bases at V and 3 bases at J, with 6 bases between. The CDR3 is made up of 11 amino acids. CDR1 and CDR2 from the germline V gene are GTSNPN and SVGIG (reference sequence). CDR3 region: CAWMTDYGYTF. CDR3 in DNA: TGTGCCTGGATGACAGACTATGGCTACACCTTC.

In this sample, this clonotype turned up a few times. The V and J genes are TRBV7-9 and TRBJ2-2, with D uncertain. The CDR3 length is 17 residues. Germline V gives CDR1 SEHNR, CDR2 FQNEAQ (reference sequence). V lost 3 bases and J lost 0, with 14 bases in between. DNA of the CDR3: TGTGCCAGCAGCTTTCCCGTTGAATTGACGAACACCGGGGAGCTGTTTTTT. Its protein is CASSFPVELTNTGELFF.

The chain combines TRBV7-9 with TRBJ1-5; TRBD1 might be the D (6 bases). V shed 5 bases and J shed 7 bases, with 15 bases lying between them. The CDR3 extends over 14 amino acids. Germline loops: CDR1 SEHNR, CDR2 FQNEAQ (reference sequence). In DNA, the CDR3 is TGTGCCAGCAGCGCGGGGACAACCCGACAGCCCCAGCATTTT. It encodes CASSAGTTRQPQHF.

Ten or more counts support this clonotype. The chain employs TRBV5-5 and TRBJ2-1; no firm D call. Germline assignment: CDR1 SGHKS and CDR2 YYEKEE (reference sequence). CDR3 length: 13 amino acids. V was cut by 4 bases and J by 4 bases, with 9 bases left in between. The CDR3 is CASSPVSYNEQFF. CDR3 bases: TGTGCCAGCAGCCCAGTGAGTTACAATGAGCAGTTCTTC.

The chain uses TRBV19 and TRBJ2-6, with D possibly being TRBD2 (5 bases). Germline CDR1 and CDR2: LNHDA and SQIVND (reference sequence). V lost 4 bases, J lost 2 bases, and 9 bases lay in between. This CDR3 is built from 15 residues. CDR3 region: CASSNLRAGANVLTF. The CDR3 region has the DNA TGTGCCAGTAGTAATTTGAGGGCTGGGGCCAACGTCCTGACTTTC.

This clonotype was counted ten times or more. This chain links TRBV6-2 or TRBV6-3 with TRBJ1-4; D gene unclear. Germline CDR1 and CDR2: MNHEY and SVGEGT. Trimming took 8 bases from V and 8 from J, leaving 15 bases between them. The CDR3 sequence is 13 residues long. DNA for the CDR3: TGTGCCAGCCCTTTAGGAGTATGCGAAAAACTGTTTTTT. It yields the protein CASPLGVCEKLFF.

This clonotype was found many times. The chain joins TRBV5-5 to TRBJ2-5, with 8 bases fitting TRBD2. V lost 3 bases and J lost 5; bases outside the gene matches: 9. CDR3 length: 15 amino acids. CDR1 SGHKS and CDR2 YYEKEE come from the germline V gene (reference sequence). CDR3 coding DNA: TGTGCCAGCAGCTCCCCGGGGGGGGGCGACGAGACCCAGTACTTC. Translated, it gives CASSSPGGGDETQYF.

This clonotype occurred many times. DNA of the CDR3: TGTGCCAGCAGCTTGGCCGTGGGTATTGGGACTAGCGGCCGAGATACGCAGTATTTT. It yields the protein CASSLAVGIGTSGRDTQYF. V is TRBV5-6 and J is TRBJ2-3; 11 positions match TRBD2. Looked up from germline, CDR1 is SGHDT and CDR2 is YYEEEE. Germline trimming cut 0 bases from V and 5 bases from J; bases unmatched to any gene: 14. This CDR3 contains 19 residues.

This clonotype was counted at least ten times. The chain is built from TRBV12-3 or TRBV12-4 and TRBJ2-2, with 8 bases lining up with TRBD1. V lost 2 bases and J lost 5; bases outside the gene matches: 4. This CDR3 has 15 amino acids. CDR3 sequence reads: CASSLQGARTGELFF. Here the CDR3 DNA reads TGTGCCAGCAGTTTACAGGGGGCGAGAACCGGGGAGCTGTTTTTT.

This clonotype appeared many times. V gene TRBV24-1 combines with J gene TRBJ1-5; 8 nucleotides align to TRBD1. The CDR3 is 14 residues long. Looked up from germline, CDR1 is KGHDR and CDR2 is SFDVKD. V lost 9 bases and J lost 3; bases outside the gene matches: 6. CDR3 DNA: TGTGCCACCGGGGGACAGGACTCCAATCAGCCCCAGCATTTT. It translates to CATGGQDSNQPQHF.

V is TRBV7-8 and J is TRBJ1-1; D ambiguous. The CDR3 covers 15 residues. Germline CDR1 and CDR2: SGHVS and FQNEAQ. V lost 5 bases and J lost 5, with 18 bases in between. CDR3 sequence: CASSPRRALETEAFF. CDR3 nucleotides: TGTGCCAGCAGCCCGAGAAGAGCCTTGGAGACTGAAGCTTTCTTT. The full variable domain, rest sourced from reference TRBV7-8 and TRBJ1-1, is GAGVSQSPRYKVAKRGQDVALRCDPISGHVSLFWYQQALGQGPEFLTYFQNEAQLDKSGLPSDRFFAERPEGSVSTLKIQRTQQEDSAVYLCASSPRRALETEAFFGQGTRLTVV.

This clonotype showed up many times. The chain has TRBV5-1 and TRBJ1-3; D is undetermined. The CDR3 sequence is 14 residues long. V was trimmed by 1 base and J by 4 bases, leaving 9 bases between them. Germline CDR1 and CDR2: SGHRS and YFSETQ. The CDR3 loop reads CASSLYYGGNTIYF. CDR3 bases: TGCGCCAGCAGCTTGTACTACGGGGGAAACACCATATATTTT.